Each of the 18 T cell receptor beta chains below was sequenced from the same sample in a study of human T cells and chemical hapten exposure. Each CDR3 protein is one row after TCRdb ran MiXCR on the RACE reads. This sample has around 200,000 distinct CDR3 sequences; about 25% occur once, and the top ten carry roughly 2.4%. Time point given: patch test 3, about 24 weeks after DPC sensitization. Treatment of the sample: therapeutic diphenylcyclopropenone sensitization with weekly scalp DPC. The sequenced sample was whole blood, obtained in connection with sensitization to the hapten diphenylcyclopropenone (DPC). The receptors here all came from a woman between 40 and 50 years old with alopecia areata. Some clones in this sample may be carry-over from other donors' samples.

The J gene is TRBJ1-2, the V gene TRBV2, with 7 bases identical to TRBD1. Trimming cost V 11 bases and J 5 bases; bases outside gene matches: 11. This CDR3 region has 13 residues. Germline lookup yields CDR1 SNHLY and CDR2 FYNNEI. The CDR3: CAASGTEVYGYTF. CDR3 in DNA: TGTGCCGCATCCGGGACAGAAGTTTATGGCTACACCTTC.

CDR3 amino acids: CASRPTGLGNTIYF. The CDR3, as DNA: TGTGCCAGCAGACCGACAGGCCTAGGAAACACCATATATTTT. The chain couples TRBV27 to TRBJ1-3; weak D call: TRBD1 (6 bases). The length of the CDR3 is 14 residues. V was shortened by 6 bases and J by 4 bases, with 13 bases between the two germline ends. CDR1 is MNHEY, CDR2 SMNVEV, per germline (reference sequence).

This clonotype was detected only once. The chain carries TRBV27 and TRBJ2-2; 10 positions agree with TRBD2. The J segment lost 0 bases and the V segment lost 7 bases, leaving 5 bases of the junction unmatched. Germline CDR1 and CDR2: MNHEY and SMNVEV (reference sequence). The CDR3 consists of 16 residues. The chain's CDR3 is CASIGLAVANTGELFF. For the CDR3, the DNA is TGTGCCAGCATCGGACTAGCGGTTGCGAACACCGGGGAGCTGTTTTTT.

This clonotype was found a few times. The CDR3 sequence: CASSLNQVGNTGELFF. CDR3 bases: TGTGCCAGCAGCTTAAATCAAGTGGGGAACACCGGGGAGCTGTTTTTT. The genes are TRBV7-3 and TRBJ2-2; D unclear. Germline loops: CDR1 SGHTA, CDR2 FQGTGA. The V gene lost 1 base and the J gene lost 1 base, with 10 bases spanning the gap. The CDR3 loop spans 16 amino acids. Based on the CDR3 plus reference TRBV7-3 and TRBJ2-2, the full variable domain is GAGVSQTPSNKVTEKGKYVELRCDPISGHTALYWYRQSLGQGPEFLIYFQGTGAADDSGLPNDRFFAVRPEGSVSTLKIQRTERGDSAVYLCASSLNQVGNTGELFFGEGSRLTVL.

This clonotype was observed a few times. The rearrangement uses TRBV2 and TRBJ2-3; TRBD2 matches 8 bases. Trimming removed 1 base from V and 7 bases from J; junction bases left unmatched: 7. The CDR3 runs to 15 residues. Germline V CDR1 and CDR2: SNHLY, FYNNEI. CDR3 nucleotide sequence: TGTGCCAGCAGTGAAGTCGGGAGGGCCCCGAATACGCAGTATTTT. This codes for CASSEVGRAPNTQYF.

V gene TRBV24-1 combines with J gene TRBJ1-5; D possibly corresponds to TRBD1 (5 bases). Germline CDR1 and CDR2: KGHDR and SFDVKD. CDR3 length equals 13 residues. Trimming shortened V by 4 bases and J by 6 bases, and 9 bases separated the two germline ends. CDR3 in DNA: TGTGCCACCAGTGACGCAGGGTTTCAGCCCCAGCATTTT. Protein: CATSDAGFQPQHF.

The V call is TRBV28, the J call TRBJ2-3, with D tentatively TRBD1 (7 bases). This CDR3 comprises 14 residues. V lost 7 bases and J lost 5, with 16 bases in between. Germline CDR1 MDHEN, CDR2 SYDVKM. CDR3: CASNPGGGRDTQYF. In DNA form, the CDR3 reads TGTGCCAGCAACCCCGGAGGGGGCAGAGATACGCAGTATTTT. Drawing the rest from reference TRBV28 and TRBJ2-3, the complete variable domain is DVKVTQSSRYLVKRTGEKVFLECVQDMDHENMFWYRQDPGLGLRLIYFSYDVKMKEKGDIPEGYSVSREKKERFSLILESASTNQTSMYLCASNPGGGRDTQYFGPGTRLTVL.

This clonotype was seen a few times. The J gene is TRBJ1-2, the V gene TRBV20-1; 8 nucleotides align to TRBD1. The CDR3 totals 13 residues. The germline CDR1 and CDR2 sequences are DFQATT and SNEGSKA (reference sequence). V shed 3 bases, J shed 5 bases, and the junction held 5 bases outside the gene matches. CDR3 loop: CSASVGQVYGYTF. The CDR3, as DNA: TGCAGTGCTAGCGTGGGACAGGTATATGGCTACACCTTC.

This sequence joins TRBV29-1 and TRBJ2-3, with 7 bases identical to TRBD2. The junction had 5 bases not matched to a gene; V was cut back by 8 bases and J by 6 bases. The length of the CDR3 is 11 residues. Germline V CDR1 and CDR2: SQVTM, ANQGSEA. As DNA, the CDR3 is TGCAGCCCCCGGCGGGGGGATACGCAGTATTTT. Amino acid sequence: CSPRRGDTQYF.

The CDR3 DNA reads TGCGCCAGCAGCTCCCTCGGGGAGCAGTACTTC. Translated, it gives CASSSLGEQYF. The chain employs TRBV5-1 and TRBJ2-7; D ambiguous. Germline loops: CDR1 SGHRS, CDR2 YFSETQ. This CDR3 comprises 11 residues. The V gene lost 3 bases and the J gene lost 7 bases, with 8 bases spanning the gap.

This clonotype was seen ten or more times. The chain uses TRBV7-6 and TRBJ2-7, with 11 bases aligning to TRBD2. Trimming at V came to 5 bases and at J to 7 bases, leaving 25 bases not matched to a gene. CDR1 SGHVS and CDR2 FNYEAQ come from the germline V gene. The CDR3 length is 20 residues. The chain's CDR3 is CASSPGTSGSFGPVSGEQYF. DNA for the CDR3: TGTGCCAGCAGCCCCGGGACTAGCGGTTCGTTCGGCCCGGTTTCGGGGGAGCAGTACTTC.

The chain recombines TRBV6-1 with TRBJ2-2, with TRBD2 identical over 9 bases. The germline V gene has CDR1 MNHNS and CDR2 SASEGT. J gave up 1 base and V 3 bases, and 3 bases lay outside the gene matches. This CDR3 has 16 residues. CDR3 sequence (DNA): TGTGCCAGCAGTGAGGGGACTAGCAGGAACACCGGGGAGCTGTTTTTT. Translated: CASSEGTSRNTGELFF.

The chain employs TRBV18 and TRBJ2-7; D is perhaps TRBD2 (5 bases). Trimming left V 0 bases short and J 7 bases short, with 22 bases between. Germline CDR1 reads KGHSH; CDR2 reads LQKENI. The CDR3 runs 17 residues. CDR3 amino acids: CASSPPMAPGRSGEQYF. CDR3 DNA sequence: TGTGCCAGCTCACCACCGATGGCGCCGGGGAGATCGGGGGAGCAGTACTTC.

This clonotype appeared a few times. V usage is TRBV10-3 and J usage is TRBJ2-1; 10 bases line up with TRBD1. Germline loops: CDR1 ENHRY, CDR2 SYGVKD. The V gene end was trimmed by 7 bases and the J gene end by 5 bases; junction bases not matched to a gene: 2. The CDR3 spans 13 residues. This CDR3 is CAITGTGDNEQFF. CDR3 coding DNA: TGTGCCATCACTGGGACAGGGGACAATGAGCAGTTCTTC.

This clonotype was counted only a few times. The genes are TRBV5-4 and TRBJ2-3, with TRBD1 identical over 8 bases. This CDR3 contains 14 residues. Germline lookup yields CDR1 SGHNT and CDR2 YYREEE (reference sequence). V lost 9 bases and J lost 1; bases outside the gene matches: 7. CDR3 loop: CATTRGQGTDTQYF. In DNA form, the CDR3 reads TGTGCCACGACTAGGGGACAGGGCACAGATACGCAGTATTTT.

The rearrangement uses TRBV24-1 and TRBJ2-7, with D perhaps TRBD2 (5 bases). CDR3 length: 14 amino acids. Trimming removed 5 bases at V and 3 bases at J, with 13 bases between. Germline lookup yields CDR1 KGHDR and CDR2 SFDVKD. The CDR3 DNA reads as TGTGCCACCAGTGGCGCCGGGAAAAGCTACGAGCAGTACTTC. Amino acids: CATSGAGKSYEQYF.

The chain joins TRBV13 to TRBJ2-7; D is undetermined. The ends were cut back, 8 bases at V and 7 bases at J, with 27 bases in the middle. Germline V gene sequence: CDR1 PRHDT, CDR2 FYEKMQ (reference sequence). The length of the CDR3 is 16 residues. The CDR3 DNA sequence: TGTGCCAGCTGCCAGCCGGCAGTCGGAGTGGTACGAGAGCAGTACTTC. The encoded protein is CASCQPAVGVVREQYF.

This clonotype was picked up a small number of times. This chain uses TRBV25-1 with TRBJ1-6, with a weak D call TRBD1 (6 bases). The V end was cut by 6 bases, the J end by 10 bases, with 16 bases between. Germline CDR1 is MGHDK and CDR2 is SYGVNS. The CDR3 is 14 residues long. The CDR3 spells CASSRTGNLSPLHF. In DNA form, the CDR3 reads TGTGCCAGCAGCCGAACAGGGAATCTCTCACCCCTCCACTTT.